The clone carrying this TCR beta chain was recorded a few times. The antigen is undetermined. A process of 5'RACE template switching, which added a universal primer site and UMIs, was used to make TCR cDNA. TCRdb reprocessed the 5' RACE reads via MiXCR and lists one record per CDR3 protein. The sample has 400,000 or so distinct CDR3 sequences; around 20% are singletons. This sample was taken from a study of T cells after yellow fever vaccination. Study results and limitations: The CD4 and CD8 compartments had a small share of their clonotypes in common. FACS-sorted repertoires could contain abundant clonotypes contaminating from the bulk population.

V was clipped by 0 bases and J by 4 bases, with 7 bases between them. There are 15 residues in the CDR3. CDR1 and CDR2 from the germline V gene are ENHRY and SYGVKD. The TCR comes from a man younger than 30 who received the YFV17D yellow fever vaccine. The sample was PBMCs, taken before the yellow fever booster vaccination. V usage is TRBV10-3 and J usage is TRBJ2-6; D remains ambiguous. For the CDR3, the DNA is TGTGCCATCAGTGAGTCCCCAGTGGGGGCCAACGTCCTGACTTTC. It is translated as CAISESPVGANVLTF.